Presented here are 29 T cell receptor beta chains from one specimen sequenced in a study of T cells in Graves' hyperthyroidism and ophthalmopathy. Amplification of TCR beta CDR3 regions used RNA as the template. TCR CDR3 regions were first amplified by RT-PCR with HTBI primers. TCRdb used MiXCR to reprocess the multiplex PCR reads, holding one entry per CDR3 protein. The sample lists about 380,000 distinct CDR3 sequences, under 20% occurring once. Sequencing used blood. The receptor set was obtained from a man between 18 and 29 years old with Graves' ophthalmopathy.

The table lists this clonotype with many counts. V and J are TRBV6-1 and TRBJ1-2, with D maybe TRBD1 (6 bases). Per germline, CDR1 MNHNS and CDR2 SASEGT. This CDR3 spans 14 amino acids. V was clipped by 10 bases and J by 4 bases, with 19 bases between them. CDR3 sequence reads: CATKGDGGFYGYTF. CDR3 DNA: TGTGCCACCAAGGGGGACGGTGGATTCTATGGCTACACCTTC.

This clonotype was recorded many times. The chain recombines TRBV7-2 with TRBJ2-1; D not certain. Germline values: CDR1 SGHTA, CDR2 FQGNSA. The CDR3 runs to 14 residues. V lost 1 base to trimming and J lost 8 bases, with 12 bases between them. The chain's CDR3 is CASSLDLLFDEQFF. The CDR3 coding sequence is TGTGCCAGCAGCTTAGATCTACTTTTCGATGAGCAGTTCTTC.

The rearrangement uses TRBV6-1 and TRBJ1-2; D is perhaps TRBD1 (5 bases). The V gene's germline CDR1 is MNHNS and CDR2 SASEGT. V lost 6 bases, J lost 2 bases, and 22 bases lay in between. The CDR3 has 17 residues. The chain's CDR3 is CASRTPTGLGANYGYTF. CDR3 nucleotides: TGTGCCAGCAGGACACCCACAGGTCTTGGAGCAAACTATGGCTACACCTTC.

CDR3 protein: CASSQRLAGSYEQYF. In DNA, the CDR3 is TGTGCCAGCAGTCAAAGACTAGCGGGGTCTTACGAGCAGTACTTC. This chain uses TRBV27 with TRBJ2-7; 11 bases align to TRBD2. CDR3 length equals 15 residues. V shed 5 bases and J 4 bases; nucleotides not matched to a gene: 7. Looked up from germline, CDR1 is MNHEY and CDR2 is SMNVEV (reference sequence).

This clonotype was seen more than once but under ten times. A much bigger clone sits one base away, suggesting this may be a read error. This rearrangement joins TRBV28 to TRBJ2-7; D remains ambiguous. The CDR3 runs 15 residues. The V end was cut by 2 bases, the J end by 5 bases, with 16 bases between. Looked up from germline, CDR1 is MDHEN and CDR2 is SYDVKM. The CDR3 here is CASSLIGFWVNEQYF. CDR3 bases: TGTGCCAGCAGTTTAATCGGGTTCTGGGTCAACGAGCAGTACTTC.

As for this clonotype: A clone one base away is much larger, so this may be a read error. CDR3 amino acids: CTSSLPGTGVQPQHF. The DNA of the CDR3 is TGTACCAGCAGCTTACCTGGGACAGGGGTTCAGCCCCAGCATTTT. The rearrangement uses TRBV7-2 and TRBJ1-5; TRBD1 matches 10 bases. Trimming cost V 2 bases and J 6 bases; bases outside gene matches: 4. Germline assignment: CDR1 SGHTA and CDR2 FQGNSA. The CDR3 spans 15 residues.

In this sample, this clonotype turned up many times. The genes are TRBV7-9 and TRBJ2-1, with 11 bases matching TRBD1. In germline, CDR1 is SEHNR, CDR2 FQNEAQ (reference sequence). The length of the CDR3 is 15 residues. V was clipped by 6 bases and J by 9 bases; unmatched bases: 10. CDR3 coding DNA: TGTGCCAGCAGTTCCTGGACAGGGGGCGGAGGTGAGCAGTTCTTC. Protein: CASSSWTGGGGEQFF.

This clonotype was found a few times. The chain is built from TRBV12-3 or TRBV12-4 and TRBJ2-7; D remains unclear. This CDR3 region has 15 residues. V gave up 4 bases and J gave up 0 bases, with 13 bases separating them. Here the CDR3 DNA reads TGTGCCAGCAGTTCCTCGGGCCTCCTCTCCTACGAGCAGTACTTC. Translation: CASSSSGLLSYEQYF.

This clonotype was picked up many times. The chain employs TRBV6-1 and TRBJ2-7, with D tentatively TRBD1 (7 bases). The CDR3 consists of 18 residues. CDR1 is MNHNS, CDR2 SASEGT, per germline. V was clipped by 5 bases and J by 7 bases, with 30 bases between them. CDR3 region: CASSPQGRTGVSAGEQYF. DNA of the CDR3: TGTGCCAGCAGTCCCCAGGGGAGGACAGGTGTATCGGCGGGGGAGCAGTACTTC.

The gene calls are TRBV6-1 and TRBJ2-3; 8 bases fit TRBD2. The length of the CDR3 is 16 residues. With V trimmed by 6 bases and J by 5 bases, 13 bases remained unmatched. Germline V gives CDR1 MNHNS, CDR2 SASEGT. As DNA, the CDR3 is TGTGCCAGCAGCCACGCGATAGCGGGGTTGCAAGATACGCAGTATTTT. Its protein product is CASSHAIAGLQDTQYF.

The chain combines TRBV20-1 with TRBJ2-2, with TRBD1 matching 8 bases. V shed 0 bases, J shed 3 bases, and the junction held 9 bases outside the gene matches. Germline V CDR1 and CDR2: DFQATT, SNEGSKA (reference sequence). This CDR3 is 17 amino acids long. CDR3 region: CSARDVEQGDHTGELFF. CDR3 DNA: TGCAGTGCTAGAGATGTGGAACAGGGGGACCACACCGGGGAGCTGTTTTTT.

This clonotype was seen ten or more times. The chain carries TRBV6-2 or TRBV6-3 and TRBJ2-2; D unclear. Trimming took 5 bases from V and 1 from J, leaving 14 bases between them. The CDR3 spans 16 residues. The germline gives CDR1 MNHEY, CDR2 SVGEGT. CDR3 region: CASSRVPLGNTGELFF. The DNA for the CDR3 is TGTGCCAGCAGTAGGGTGCCCCTAGGGAACACCGGGGAGCTGTTTTTT.

This clonotype was counted only a few times. The chain links TRBV6-1 to TRBJ1-5; TRBD1 is a possible D gene (5 bases). Germline CDR1 is MNHNS and CDR2 is SASEGT. The CDR3 is made up of 15 amino acids. The ends were cut back, 3 bases at V and 0 bases at J, with 9 bases in the middle. In nucleotides, the CDR3 is TGTGCCAGCAGTGAGGGGCAGCCTAGCAATCAGCCCCAGCATTTT. It encodes CASSEGQPSNQPQHF.

The chain combines TRBV7-2 with TRBJ2-7, with TRBD1 matching 9 bases. CDR3 length: 16 residues. Unmatched junction bases numbered 8, after V lost 3 bases and J lost 2 bases. Germline CDR1 and CDR2: SGHTA and FQGNSA. This CDR3 reads CASSLPGQGTPYEQYF. The CDR3 DNA reads TGTGCCAGCAGCTTGCCGGGACAGGGTACCCCCTACGAGCAGTACTTC.

There are a few counts of this clonotype. This CDR3 is CASSSPGTNEKLFF. The CDR3 nucleotides read TGTGCCAGCAGTTCGCCGGGGACTAATGAAAAACTGTTTTTT. The V call is TRBV6-2 or TRBV6-3, the J call TRBJ1-4; D not certain. This CDR3 spans 14 amino acids. The ends were cut back, 4 bases at V and 2 bases at J, with 8 bases in the middle. Germline-derived CDR1 and CDR2 are MNHEY and SVGEGT.

As for this clonotype: The DNA is left out, because the CDR3 cannot be placed on it with certainty; the CDR3 is given as TCRdb lists it. This sequence joins TRBV7-6 and TRBJ1-5; the D segment call TRBD1 is taken from the table without a DNA check. Germline assignment: CDR1 SGHVS and CDR2 FNYEAQ. The CDR3 is 19 residues long, counting both termini. The CDR3 reads CASSPGGEQYFGPGQPQHF.

The J gene is TRBJ2-7, the V gene TRBV13, with D possibly matching TRBD1 (6 bases). Trimming stripped 4 bases from V and 6 bases from J, with 13 bases between. Germline V lookup: CDR1 PRHDT, CDR2 FYEKMQ (reference sequence). This CDR3 spans 13 amino acids. CDR3 DNA sequence: TGTGCCAGCAGCTCCGGGACATTCTCCGAGCAGTACTTC. It is translated as CASSSGTFSEQYF. The whole variable domain, remainder taken from reference TRBV13 and TRBJ2-7, is AAGVIQSPRHLIKEKRETATLKCYPIPRHDTVYWYQQGPGQDPQFLISFYEKMQSDKGSIPDRFSAQQFSDYHSELNMSSLELGDSALYFCASSSGTFSEQYFGPGTRLTVT.

This clonotype has a handful of counts. A read error is possible here, since a much larger clone lies one base away. This chain links TRBV11-2 with TRBJ2-5; D is unresolved. The CDR3 sequence is 13 residues long. V was cut by 1 base and J by 4 bases, with 7 bases left in between. In germline, CDR1 is SGHAT, CDR2 FQNNGV. The CDR3 protein is CASSLAPRETQYF. The CDR3 DNA sequence: TGTGCCAGCAGCTTAGCCCCCCGAGAGACCCAGTACTTC.

The chain carries TRBV10-1 and TRBJ1-1, with TRBD1 matching 7 bases. CDR1 and CDR2 (germline): WNHNN, SYGVQD (reference sequence). There are 10 residues in the CDR3. J gave up 12 bases and V 7 bases, and 5 bases lay outside the gene matches. CDR3 sequence: CASNHRGTFF. Here the CDR3 DNA reads TGCGCCAGCAATCACAGGGGAACTTTCTTT.

The chain is built from TRBV5-1 and TRBJ2-5; 10 bases agree with TRBD2. The CDR3 spans 15 residues. Per germline, CDR1 SGHRS and CDR2 YFSETQ. J gave up 5 bases and V 4 bases, and 8 bases lay outside the gene matches. The CDR3 reads CASSLTGTSVETQYF. The CDR3 DNA is TGCGCCAGCAGCCTCACCGGGACTAGCGTGGAGACCCAGTACTTC.

This clonotype was observed many times. The V gene is TRBV18, the J gene TRBJ1-1; perhaps TRBD1 as D (6 bases). The CDR3 length is 14 residues. CDR1 KGHSH and CDR2 LQKENI come from the germline V gene. Trimming removed 6 bases at V and 4 bases at J, with 15 bases between. CDR3 in amino acids: CASSPGGQLTEAFF. CDR3 DNA sequence: TGTGCCAGCTCCCCTGGTGGACAGCTCACTGAAGCTTTCTTT. Complete variable domain (other parts from reference TRBV18 and TRBJ1-1): NAGVMQNPRHLVRRRGQEARLRCSPMKGHSHVYWYRQLPEEGLKFMVYLQKENIIDESGMPKERFSAEFPKEGPSILRIQQVVRGDSAAYFCASSPGGQLTEAFFGQGTRLTVV.

The rearrangement joins TRBV20-1 to TRBJ2-1, with 9 bases fitting TRBD1. The V segment lost 6 bases and the J segment 10 bases; nucleotides outside the gene matches: 10. The CDR3 sequence is 13 residues long. Germline CDR1 is DFQATT and CDR2 is SNEGSKA (reference sequence). The CDR3, as DNA: TGCAGTGCCCGGGACAGGGCAAGCTGGGAGCAGTTCTTC. Its translation: CSARDRASWEQFF.

There are many counts of this clonotype. The genes are TRBV3-1 and TRBJ2-3, with 7 bases matching TRBD2. The V gene's germline CDR1 is LGHDT and CDR2 YNNKEL (reference sequence). V shed 4 bases and J 4 bases; nucleotides not matched to a gene: 5. The CDR3 spans 14 residues. Here the CDR3 reads CASSPSLAPDTQYF. The CDR3 coding sequence is TGTGCCAGCAGCCCTTCACTAGCGCCAGATACGCAGTATTTT.

The rearrangement links TRBV16 to TRBJ2-1; possible D gene TRBD2, 6 bases. This CDR3 region has 14 residues. Per the germline V gene, CDR1 is KGHSY and CDR2 is FQNENV. V lost 7 bases and J 5 bases, leaving 15 bases between the germline ends. The CDR3 nucleotides are TGTGCCAGCAACCGGGGGACGCTTAACAATGAGCAGTTCTTC. Translating it yields CASNRGTLNNEQFF.

The gene calls are TRBV9 and TRBJ1-2; the D gene is possibly TRBD1 (5 bases). From germline, CDR1 is SGDLS and CDR2 YYNGEE. The CDR3 is 13 amino acids. The V and J ends lost 2 bases and 7 bases respectively, with 12 bases between them. The CDR3 sequence is CASSVGSGVGYTF. CDR3 nucleotides: TGTGCCAGCAGCGTTGGGTCGGGGGTTGGCTACACCTTC.

This clonotype appeared many times. The chain uses TRBV6-2 or TRBV6-3 and TRBJ1-2; the D gene is possibly TRBD1 (5 bases). Trimming cost V 6 bases and J 7 bases, with 15 bases left between them. The CDR3 contains 13 residues. Germline lookup yields CDR1 MNHEY and CDR2 SVGEGT. CDR3 residues: CASSSGRDPGYTF. The CDR3, as DNA: TGTGCCAGCAGCTCGGGCAGGGACCCTGGCTACACCTTC.

This clonotype was recorded at least ten times. The rearrangement links TRBV5-1 to TRBJ2-1, with TRBD1 matching 8 bases. The CDR3 totals 15 residues. The V and J ends lost 7 bases and 9 bases, in that order; junction bases with no gene match: 15. Germline V gene data show CDR1 as SGHRS and CDR2 as YFSETQ. CDR3 loop: CASLPPGQGRSEQFF. The CDR3 region has the DNA TGCGCCAGCCTGCCCCCAGGACAGGGTAGGAGTGAGCAGTTCTTC.

The chain joins TRBV7-9 to TRBJ1-4; maybe TRBD1 (6 bases). The CDR3 runs 14 residues. V was clipped by 0 bases and J by 7 bases, with 9 bases between them. Germline CDR1 reads SEHNR; CDR2 reads FQNEAQ (reference sequence). Here the CDR3 reads CASSLAQGSEKLFF. In nucleotides, the CDR3 is TGTGCCAGCAGCTTAGCACAGGGCAGTGAAAAACTGTTTTTT.

The chain joins TRBV27 to TRBJ2-1, with 7 bases that match TRBD2. From germline, CDR1 is MNHEY and CDR2 SMNVEV (reference sequence). V lost 8 bases to trimming and J lost 2 bases; unmatched junction nucleotides: 6. The CDR3 runs to 14 residues. CDR3 bases: TGTGCCAGCCGATTGCGGGGGACCTACAATGAGCAGTTCTTC. It encodes CASRLRGTYNEQFF.